Listed here are 20 T cell receptor beta chains from one sample, sequenced in a study of blood T cell repertoires in COVID-19. Measured with immunoSEQ multiplex PCR; TCRdb has only the in-frame clones, and not every one. Found here are hundreds of thousands of clones, more than 75% of them singletons; the top ten hold about 2%. Sequencing was done on a sample of peripheral blood. The receptor source for this set is a woman aged 55-70 years with COVID-19, enrolled during active disease.

CDR3 sequence: CASSLNPHRKGQGQFLETDTQYF. The CDR3 nucleotides are TGTGCCAGCAGCCTCAACCCCCACCGCAAGGGGCAGGGACAATTTTTGGAAACAGATACGCAGTATTTT. The chain couples TRBV7-8 to TRBJ2-3; D is possibly TRBD1 (6 bases). Trimming pared 5 bases from V and 3 bases from J, leaving 39 bases between. Germline assignment: CDR1 SGHVS and CDR2 FQNEAQ. This CDR3 is 23 amino acids long.

The chain combines TRBV19 with TRBJ1-2, with D possibly TRBD1 on 5 matching bases. The CDR3 has 16 amino acids. Looked up from germline, CDR1 is LNHDA and CDR2 is SQIVND (reference sequence). With 7 bases removed from V and 5 bases from J, the gap between germline ends came to 23 bases. CDR3 coding DNA: TGTGCCAGTACCCTTTTAGGACAAGGGGCAACTTATGGCTACACCTTC. Encoded protein: CASTLLGQGATYGYTF.

This chain uses TRBV3-1 (or the pseudogene TRBV3-2) with TRBJ2-1, with D perhaps TRBD2 (7 bases). Germline lookup yields CDR1 LGHDT and CDR2 YNNKEL (reference sequence). V was trimmed by 5 bases and J by 10 bases, leaving 12 bases between them. This CDR3 has 12 residues. CDR3 nucleotides: TGTGCCAGCAGCTCGGGGGGCCGGGAGCAGTTCTTC. It translates to CASSSGGREQFF.

The chain combines TRBV19 with TRBJ1-5; a possible D gene is TRBD1 (5 bases). V lost 4 bases and J lost 2, with 12 bases in between. Germline CDR1 and CDR2: LNHDA and SQIVND (reference sequence). This CDR3 region has 15 residues. CDR3 nucleotide sequence: TGTGCCAGTAGTAATCGGGGGTTGGGCAATCAGCCCCAGCATTTT. It codes for CASSNRGLGNQPQHF.

The rearrangement links TRBV5-8 to TRBJ2-3; 9 bases line up with TRBD2. Per the germline V gene, CDR1 is SGHTS and CDR2 is YDEGEE. After removal of 4 bases from V and 3 bases from J, the junction contained 12 bases not matched to a gene. The CDR3 consists of 17 residues. The CDR3, as DNA: TGTGCCAGCAGCCCTTTGCACCTAGCGGGATCTACAGATACGCAGTATTTT. It specifies CASSPLHLAGSTDTQYF.

The rearrangement links TRBV6-1 to TRBJ1-2; D gene uncertain. The CDR3 consists of 15 residues. Trimming took 1 base from V and 6 from J, leaving 15 bases between them. CDR1 MNHNS and CDR2 SASEGT come from the germline V gene. CDR3 region: CASSEEAGPKNGYTF. The CDR3 nucleotides read TGTGCCAGCAGTGAAGAGGCGGGTCCGAAAAATGGCTACACCTTC.

The V gene is TRBV16, the J gene TRBJ1-5; D is uncertain. Germline CDR1 is KGHSY and CDR2 is FQNENV. The germline V and J ends were trimmed by 4 bases and 4 bases, with 17 bases remaining between them. This CDR3 comprises 16 residues. CDR3 DNA sequence: TGTGCCAGCAGCCCTCAGTCGGGAGGCGGGAATCAGCCCCAGCATTTT. Protein: CASSPQSGGGNQPQHF.

This sequence joins TRBV2 and TRBJ2-1; TRBD2 matches 9 bases. This CDR3 has 15 residues. Trimming cost V 8 bases and J 8 bases; bases outside gene matches: 13. From germline, CDR1 is SNHLY and CDR2 FYNNEI. CDR3 protein: CASPPSRGGGHEQFF. DNA of the CDR3: TGTGCCAGCCCACCCTCGCGCGGGGGGGGGCATGAGCAGTTCTTC. Full variable domain (missing parts from reference TRBV2 and TRBJ2-1): EPEVTQTPSHQVTQMGQEVILRCVPISNHLYFYWYRQILGQKVEFLVSFYNNEISEKSEIFDDQFSVERPDGSNFTLKIRSTKLEDSAMYFCASPPSRGGGHEQFFGPGTRLTVL.

This sequence joins TRBV2 and TRBJ2-1; TRBD1 might be the D (5 bases). Per the germline V gene, CDR1 is SNHLY and CDR2 is FYNNEI. Trimming stripped 8 bases from V and 6 bases from J, with 14 bases between. The CDR3 runs 13 residues. CDR3 loop: CASGAGNLNEQFF. CDR3 in DNA: TGTGCCAGCGGGGCAGGGAACCTCAATGAGCAGTTCTTC. Full variable domain (outside the CDR3, taken from reference TRBV2 and TRBJ2-1): EPEVTQTPSHQVTQMGQEVILRCVPISNHLYFYWYRQILGQKVEFLVSFYNNEISEKSEIFDDQFSVERPDGSNFTLKIRSTKLEDSAMYFCASGAGNLNEQFFGPGTRLTVL.

The chain links TRBV6-5 to TRBJ1-2; D perhaps matches TRBD1 (5 bases). Germline V gene lookup returns CDR1 MNHEY and CDR2 SVGAGI. V shed 6 bases and J shed 6 bases, with 20 bases lying between them. The length of the CDR3 is 15 residues. CDR3 DNA: TGTGCCAGCAGCTTACAGATGCAGGGTATCGATGGCTACACCTTC. Translation: CASSLQMQGIDGYTF.

The V and J genes are TRBV5-1 and TRBJ2-2, with 10 bases lining up with TRBD1. There are 14 residues in the CDR3. CDR1 and CDR2 (germline): SGHRS, YFSETQ. V dropped 4 bases and J dropped 3; count of bases not matched to a gene: 0. As DNA, the CDR3 is TGCGCCAGCAGCGACAGGGGGCACACCGGGGAGCTGTTTTTT. Residues: CASSDRGHTGELFF.

J is TRBJ1-6 and V is TRBV5-1; D is unclear. The CDR3 is made up of 15 amino acids. Germline CDR1 SGHRS, CDR2 YFSETQ. The V end lost 4 bases, the J end lost 0 bases, and 8 bases lay between the germline ends. In nucleotides, the CDR3 is TGCGCCAGCAGCCTGGAGAGCTCCTATAATTCACCCCTCCACTTT. It translates to CASSLESSYNSPLHF.

The rearrangement links TRBV4-2 to TRBJ1-2; no firm D call. CDR3 length: 14 residues. Per the germline V gene, CDR1 is LGHNA and CDR2 is YNFKEQ. Trimming removed 0 bases from V and 4 bases from J, with 9 bases in between. The CDR3 spells CASSQDVTSYGYTF. The CDR3 DNA reads as TGTGCCAGCAGCCAAGATGTGACATCCTATGGCTACACCTTC.

The J gene is TRBJ2-5, the V gene TRBV7-9, with 8 bases that match TRBD2. CDR1 is SEHNR, CDR2 FQNEAQ, per germline (reference sequence). J lost 5 bases, V lost 5 bases, and 7 bases had no gene match. The CDR3 is 14 amino acids. CDR3 residues: CASSAGLVGETQYF. Here the CDR3 DNA reads TGTGCCAGCAGCGCGGGACTAGTTGGGGAGACCCAGTACTTC.

The chain uses TRBV2 and TRBJ2-3; D is unresolved. V was clipped by 1 base and J by 7 bases, with 9 bases between them. Germline V lookup: CDR1 SNHLY, CDR2 FYNNEI. The CDR3 contains 13 residues. In nucleotides, the CDR3 is TGTGCCAGCAGTGAAGAAGCGACGAATACGCAGTATTTT. Translation gives CASSEEATNTQYF.

V gene TRBV2 combines with J gene TRBJ1-1, with D maybe TRBD1 (6 bases). V gave up 5 bases and J gave up 4 bases, with 11 bases separating them. CDR1 is SNHLY and CDR2 is FYNNEI in the germline V gene. The CDR3 has 13 residues. Here the CDR3 DNA reads TGTGCCAGCAGTTCAGGGGTTCGCACTGAAGCTTTCTTT. Its translation is CASSSGVRTEAFF.

CDR3 residues: CASSLVAGASYNEQFF. The CDR3, as DNA: TGTGCCAGCAGCTTAGTCGCGGGGGCCTCCTACAATGAGCAGTTCTTC. The genes are TRBV11-2 and TRBJ2-1; tentatively, D is TRBD2 (7 bases). The CDR3 covers 16 residues. V lost 1 base, J lost 0 bases, and 10 bases lay in between. CDR1 is SGHAT and CDR2 is FQNNGV in the germline V gene.

This chain links TRBV27 with TRBJ1-5; weak D call: TRBD1 (6 bases). The germline CDR1 and CDR2 sequences are MNHEY and SMNVEV (reference sequence). The CDR3 has 13 residues. Trimming took 6 bases from V and 3 from J, leaving 9 bases between them. CDR3 loop: CASRQGVNQPQHF. For the CDR3, the DNA is TGTGCCAGCAGACAGGGCGTCAATCAGCCCCAGCATTTT.

The rearrangement joins TRBV2 to TRBJ1-2; D gene unclear. V lost 7 bases, J lost 1 base, and 13 bases lay in between. The CDR3 consists of 14 residues. Per the germline V gene, CDR1 is SNHLY and CDR2 is FYNNEI. The CDR3 DNA follows: TGTGCCAGCAACCCGGGTTCTCTTAACTATGGCTACACCTTC. Encoded protein: CASNPGSLNYGYTF. Combining the CDR3 with reference TRBV2 and TRBJ1-2 gives the whole variable domain EPEVTQTPSHQVTQMGQEVILRCVPISNHLYFYWYRQILGQKVEFLVSFYNNEISEKSEIFDDQFSVERPDGSNFTLKIRSTKLEDSAMYFCASNPGSLNYGYTFGSGTRLTVV.

The chain joins TRBV19 to TRBJ1-2, with D possibly TRBD1 on 5 matching bases. Trimming pared 4 bases from V and 4 bases from J, leaving 13 bases between. The germline V gene has CDR1 LNHDA and CDR2 SQIVND (reference sequence). The CDR3 consists of 14 residues. This chain's CDR3 is CASSTEDRLYGYTF. CDR3 nucleotide sequence: TGTGCCAGTAGTACCGAAGACAGACTCTATGGCTACACCTTC.